This TCR beta chain comes out of a study of CD8 T cells in ankylosing spondylitis. From the 5' RACE reads, TCRdb called clonotypes with MiXCR, one entry per CDR3 protein. The sample includes about 700,000 distinct CDR3 sequences, around a fifth seen only once; the top ten take around 19%. Whole-study findings and limits: In the blood and synovial fluid of reactive arthritis, some motif variants had been previously reported. Blood from ankylosing spondylitis patients appeared to carry a characteristic roughly 8-variant TCR beta motif.

Of note for this clonotype: The antigen remains undetermined.

The receptor was isolated from a male donor with ankylosing spondylitis. The sample taken for sequencing was blood, either unsorted or a sorted T cell fraction (not recorded which).

The CDR3 nucleotides are TGCAGTGCTAGAGAGGACAGGAGCTCCTACAATGAGCAGTTCTTC. Protein sequence: CSAREDRSSYNEQFF. The V gene is TRBV20-1, the J gene TRBJ2-1, with 7 bases aligning to TRBD1. The CDR3 spans 15 residues. Germline V gene sequence: CDR1 DFQATT, CDR2 SNEGSKA (reference sequence). After removal of 0 bases from V and 0 bases from J, the junction contained 2 bases not matched to a gene.